A selection of T cell receptor beta chains follows, all from one sample in a study of blood T cell repertoires in COVID-19. Generated by immunoSEQ multiplex PCR, the TCRdb table keeps only in-frame clones and is missing some. This table holds 150,000 to 200,000 clones, roughly 80% found once. Sequenced: peripheral blood. These receptors were taken from a man between 60 and 75 years old with acute or convalescent COVID-19. The CDR3 runs from the conserved cysteine through the conserved F or W. The order of the fields is J gene, D gene, V gene, clone size, CDR3 DNA, CDR3 protein. D genes are given only for firm matches. Size is stated for part of the rows, as once, few or many counts, or as a class when the clone is expanded.

TRBJ2-5 | TRBD2 | TRBV5-4 | once | TGTGCCAGCAGATACACGGGGGGGCCACTGAGAGAGACCCAGTACTTC | CASRYTGGPLRETQYF
TRBJ2-1 | TRBD2 | TRBV4-2 | - | TGTGCCAGCAGCCAAGGGGGACTAGCGGGGGCGGCTATGTACAATGAGCAGTTCTTC | CASSQGGLAGAAMYNEQFF
TRBJ1-6 | - | TRBV7-2 | few | TGTGCCAGCAGCTTAACGACTGCCTCACCCCTCCACTTT | CASSLTTASPLHF
TRBJ1-1 | - | TRBV3-1/TRBV3-2 | - | TGTGCCAGCAGCCATAACGAACAGGGTGAAGCTTTCTTT | CASSHNEQGEAFF
TRBJ1-2 | TRBD1 | TRBV4-3 | - | TGCGCCAGCAGCCAAGGAGAAGACAGGGGGCTTTACTATGGCTACACCTTC | CASSQGEDRGLYYGYTF
TRBJ1-4 | - | TRBV3-1/TRBV3-2 | - | TGTGCCAGCAGCCAAGTAACAACCTCGAATGAAAAACTGTTTTTT | CASSQVTTSNEKLFF
TRBJ2-5 | - | TRBV7-2 | - | TGTGCCAGCAGCCCTTACGGACTTTTCCAAGAGACCCAGTACTTC | CASSPYGLFQETQYF
TRBJ1-1 | TRBD1 | TRBV7-2 | - | TGTGCCAGCAGCTTAGGGGGTCCTGGACAGGGTGTTTCTTTCTTT | CASSLGGPGQGVSFF
TRBJ2-5 | TRBD1 | TRBV2 | - | TGTGCCAGCAGTGATCCAGGGGGTATTGCGGAGACCCAGTACTTC | CASSDPGGIAETQYF
TRBJ2-3 | TRBD2 | TRBV6-1 | - | TGTGCCAGCAGTGAACTCAACGGGGGGGCCGTAAGAGATACGCAGTATTTT | CASSELNGGAVRDTQYF
TRBJ2-7 | TRBD1 | TRBV19 | - | TGTGCCAGTACAATGACAGGGGGGTACGAGCAGTACTTC | CASTMTGGYEQYF
TRBJ1-6 | TRBD1 | TRBV7-2 | - | TGTGCCAGCAGCTACCTTGGACAGGGTTATAATTCACCCCTCCACTTT | CASSYLGQGYNSPLHF
TRBJ2-1 | TRBD2 | TRBV9 | - | TGTGCCAGCAGCACCCCGCGGGGAGGGAATGAGCAGTTCTTC | CASSTPRGGNEQFF
TRBJ2-7 | - | TRBV7-9 | - | TGTGCCAGCAGCTTACCCTTCCGGGGAGGACAGGACCACGAGCAGTACTTC | CASSLPFRGGQDHEQYF
TRBJ1-1 | - | TRBV5-4 | few | TGTGCCAGCAGCTCAGAGAAGACGGGCACTGAAGCTTTCTTT | CASSSEKTGTEAFF
TRBJ2-6 | - | TRBV7-2 | - | TGTGCCAGCACCTCAGGTCGCTCTGGGGCCAACGTCCTGACTTTC | CASTSGRSGANVLTF
TRBJ1-2 | TRBD1 | TRBV29-1 | once | TGCAGCGTGGGACAGGGTACTAACTATGGCTACACCTTC | CSVGQGTNYGYTF
TRBJ1-1 | - | TRBV11-2 | - | TGTGCCAGCAGCTTGAGGGTGGTTAGTAGTAACACTGAAGCTTTCTTT | CASSLRVVSSNTEAFF
TRBJ2-3 | - | TRBV19 | - | TGTGCCAGTAGTACTCAGGCCACAGATACGCAGTATTTT | CASSTQATDTQYF
TRBJ1-2 | - | TRBV6-1 | - | TGTGCCAGCAGTGACGGTTCTAACTATGGCTACACCTTC | CASSDGSNYGYTF
TRBJ1-1 | - | TRBV3-1/TRBV3-2 | - | TGTGCCAGCAGCTCGGCCGGGACAGAAGCTTTCTTT | CASSSAGTEAFF
TRBJ2-1 | TRBD1 | TRBV11-2 | - | TGTGCCAGCAGCTTAGTGAACTGGGACAGGGGATTCTTC | CASSLVNWDRGFF
TRBJ1-2 | - | TRBV30 | few | TGTGCCTGTGGGACACCTGGCTACACCTTC | CACGTPGYTF
TRBJ2-5 | - | TRBV1 | - | TGCACCAGCAGCCATCCTGGACAAATCCAAGAGACCCAGTACTTC | CTSSHPGQIQETQYF
TRBJ2-5 | - | TRBV5-1 | - | TGCGCCAGCAGCTTAGAAGGGGCGACCCGAGAGACCCAGTACTTC | CASSLEGATRETQYF
TRBJ1-2 | TRBD1 | TRBV7-2 | - | TGTGCCAGCAGCCAGCGGACAGGACAGGGTGGCTACACCTTC | CASSQRTGQGGYTF
TRBJ2-1 | TRBD2 | TRBV6-5 | - | TGTGCCAGCAGTTTTACTAGCGGGGAGTCAAGGGAGCAGTTCTTC | CASSFTSGESREQFF
TRBJ1-2 | - | TRBV19 | - | TGTGCCAGTAGTCCGCGGGGTAGGGTCGGCTACACCTTC | CASSPRGRVGYTF
TRBJ2-2 | - | TRBV2 | - | TGTGCCAGCAGCCCAAGGGGGGGGATCGGGGAGCTGTTTTTT | CASSPRGGIGELFF
TRBJ1-2 | - | TRBV9 | - | TGTGCCAGCAGCCCGGGAGGAACGTTTGGCTACACCTTC | CASSPGGTFGYTF
TRBJ2-5 | TRBD2 | TRBV7-2 | - | TGTGCCAGCACCTCATTCCAGCGGGGGGCCCAAGAGACCCAGTACTTC | CASTSFQRGAQETQYF
TRBJ2-3 | TRBD1 | TRBV11-3 | - | TGTGCCAGCAGCTCGGGACAGGGTAGGGGTGCAGATACGCAGTATTTT | CASSSGQGRGADTQYF
TRBJ1-2 | TRBD1 | TRBV5-1 | - | TGCGCCAGCAGCTTACAGGGGAACTATGGCTACACCTTC | CASSLQGNYGYTF
TRBJ2-3 | TRBD1 | TRBV14 | - | TGTGCCAGCAGCCAAGAAACAGGGGCAGATACGCAGTATTTT | CASSQETGADTQYF
TRBJ2-1 | TRBD1 | TRBV5-1 | - | TGCGCCAGCAGCCCGGACAGGCAGAATGAGCAGTTCTTC | CASSPDRQNEQFF
TRBJ1-1 | - | TRBV19 | - | TGTGCCAGTAGTATGACCCGAGGTGGCGGTACTGAAGCTTTCTTT | CASSMTRGGGTEAFF
TRBJ2-7 | TRBD2 | TRBV27 | few | TGTGCCAGCAGTTCCCCCGGGACTAGCGGGGGCTACGAGCAGTACTTC | CASSSPGTSGGYEQYF
TRBJ1-1 | - | TRBV10-3 | - | TGTGCCATCAGCGGCGGGTGGGCAGCGAACACTGAAGCTTTCTTT | CAISGGWAANTEAFF
TRBJ2-7 | - | TRBV29-1 | - | TGCAGCGTTATACAGGGATCCTACGAGCAGTACTTC | CSVIQGSYEQYF
TRBJ2-1 | - | TRBV19 | - | TGTGCCAGTAGGCCCCCTGGCAGGCGCTCCTACAATGAGCAGTTCTTC | CASRPPGRRSYNEQFF
TRBJ1-6 | TRBD1 | TRBV4-1 | - | TGCGCCAGCAGCCAAGGGGACAGGGCCAATTCACCCCTCCACTTT | CASSQGDRANSPLHF
TRBJ2-7 | - | TRBV30 | - | TGTGCCTGGAGTGTACCCGGGGAGGTGGACGAGCAGTACTTC | CAWSVPGEVDEQYF
TRBJ1-4 | - | TRBV19 | - | TGTGCCAGTAGTTACAGCCCCAATGAAAAACTGTTTTTT | CASSYSPNEKLFF
TRBJ1-2 | - | TRBV28 | - | TGTGCCAGCAGTGACTTTTATGGCTACACCTTC | CASSDFYGYTF
TRBJ2-5 | - | TRBV18 | - | TGTGCCAGCTCACCGGAGCAAGAGACCCAGTACTTC | CASSPEQETQYF
TRBJ2-2 | - | TRBV5-1 | once | TGCGCCAGCAGCCTGAACAGGGAACTAGGGGAGCTGTTTTTT | CASSLNRELGELFF
TRBJ1-2 | - | TRBV3-1/TRBV3-2 | - | TGTGCCAGCAGCCTGCTGGAGGGTAGCTATGGCTACACCTTC | CASSLLEGSYGYTF
TRBJ2-1 | TRBD1 | TRBV6-2/TRBV6-3 | - | TGTGCCAGCAGTCAAGGGACAGCCTACAATGAGCAGTTCTTC | CASSQGTAYNEQFF
TRBJ2-3 | TRBD2 | TRBV3-1/TRBV3-2 | - | TGTGCCAGCAGCCAACTAAGCGGGGGGCGGGGAGATACGCAGTATTTT | CASSQLSGGRGDTQYF
TRBJ2-7 | TRBD1 | TRBV10-3 | - | TGTGCCATCAGTGGGGGACAGACCCAGTTCTCCTACGAGCAGTACTTC | CAISGGQTQFSYEQYF
TRBJ2-1 | - | TRBV9 | - | TGTGCCAGCAGCGCTCACAATGAGCAGTTCTTC | CASSAHNEQFF
TRBJ2-3 | - | TRBV18 | - | TGTGCCAGCTCACCGGGACTCAACACAGATACGCAGTATTTT | CASSPGLNTDTQYF
TRBJ2-6 | - | TRBV6-4 | - | TGTGCCAGCAGTGAACAATCTGGGGCCAACGTCCTGACTTTC | CASSEQSGANVLTF
TRBJ2-3 | - | TRBV18 | - | TGTGCCAGCTCACCCGATCTAAAAACGCAGTATTTT | CASSPDLKTQYF
TRBJ2-7 | - | TRBV12-5 | - | TGTGCTAGTGGTTTGGAGGGGGGGCGGTACGAGCAGTACTTC | CASGLEGGRYEQYF
TRBJ2-7 | TRBD1 | TRBV4-1 | - | TGCGCCAGCAGCCAAGGGGGGACAGGGTTGAGGGACGAGCAGTACTTC | CASSQGGTGLRDEQYF
TRBJ1-6 | TRBD1 | TRBV5-1 | many | TGCGCCAGCAGCCCTCCGGGACAGGGACCTAATTCACCCCTCCACTTT | CASSPPGQGPNSPLHF
TRBJ1-3 | - | TRBV9 | - | TGTGCCAGCAGCCCCGCGGGGGGGATAGGAAACACCATATATTTT | CASSPAGGIGNTIYF
TRBJ1-3 | - | TRBV5-1 | - | TGCGCCAGCAGCCGGTCGGACAGCTCTGGAAACACCATATATTTT | CASSRSDSSGNTIYF